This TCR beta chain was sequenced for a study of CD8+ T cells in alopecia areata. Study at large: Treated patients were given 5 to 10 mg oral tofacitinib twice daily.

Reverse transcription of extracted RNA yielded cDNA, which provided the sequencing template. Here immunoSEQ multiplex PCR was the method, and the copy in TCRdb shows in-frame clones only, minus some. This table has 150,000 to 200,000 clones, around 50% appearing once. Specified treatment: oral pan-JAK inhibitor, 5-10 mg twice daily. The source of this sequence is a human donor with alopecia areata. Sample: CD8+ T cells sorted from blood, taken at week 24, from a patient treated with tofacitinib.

The CDR3 DNA follows: TGTGCCAGCAGCGCCCCGGGGGGGAGCCATGAGCAGTTCTTC. This gives the protein CASSAPGGSHEQFF. This chain uses TRBV9 with TRBJ2-1, with TRBD2 matching over 8 bases. V dropped 3 bases and J dropped 8; count of bases not matched to a gene: 7. The CDR3 covers 14 residues. Germline V lookup: CDR1 SGDLS, CDR2 YYNGEE.